The rows below give T cell receptor beta chains drawn from one sample of a study of long-term antiretroviral therapy in people with HIV. Produced via immunoSEQ multiplex PCR; TCRdb's table is partial and in-frame only. The sample includes 6,500 to 8,000 clones, roughly 85% of them seen just once. Sequenced here: unsorted PBMCs, sampled 3.7 years after starting antiretroviral therapy. These receptors were taken from a woman in her forties or fifties with HIV. The CDR3 runs from the conserved cysteine through the conserved F or W. Each record gives: clone size, D gene, J gene, V gene, CDR3 DNA, CDR3 protein. D genes are given only for firm matches. Clone size is stated in some rows and not others, as once, few, many or a class when expanded.

clone_size: .
d_call: TRBD2
j_call: TRBJ2-7
v_call: TRBV6-5
cdr3_nt: TGTGCCAGCAGTTACACAGGGACTAGCGGGAGCTACGAGCAGTACTTC
cdr3_aa: CASSYTGTSGSYEQYF

clone_size: .
d_call: TRBD1
j_call: TRBJ1-1
v_call: TRBV28
cdr3_nt: TGTGCCAGCATCTCTTCGACAGGGAAGGTAACTGAAGCTTTCTTT
cdr3_aa: CASISSTGKVTEAFF

clone_size: .
d_call: .
j_call: TRBJ1-2
v_call: TRBV5-6
cdr3_nt: TGTGCCAGCAGCATTACAGGGCCAAACAGGGAGTATAACTATGGCTACACCTTC
cdr3_aa: CASSITGPNREYNYGYTF

clone_size: .
d_call: .
j_call: TRBJ1-2
v_call: TRBV7-9
cdr3_nt: TGTGCCAGCAGCTTAGGTCCAGACTATGGCTACACCTTC
cdr3_aa: CASSLGPDYGYTF

clone_size: .
d_call: .
j_call: TRBJ2-6
v_call: TRBV5-1
cdr3_nt: TGCGCCAGCAGCTTGAAGCTCGGAAACTCTGGGGCCAACGTCCTGACTTTC
cdr3_aa: CASSLKLGNSGANVLTF

clone_size: .
d_call: .
j_call: TRBJ1-2
v_call: TRBV13
cdr3_nt: TGTGCCAGCAGCTTAGGCCCGATGGGGGAGAGGCCCTCTGGTGCCTATGGCTACACCTTC
cdr3_aa: CASSLGPMGERPSGAYGYTF

clone_size: .
d_call: .
j_call: TRBJ2-1
v_call: TRBV7-2
cdr3_nt: TGTGCCAGCAGCTTAGTCGAGGGGACCGAATACAATGAGCAGTTCTTC
cdr3_aa: CASSLVEGTEYNEQFF

clone_size: .
d_call: TRBD1
j_call: TRBJ1-6
v_call: TRBV30
cdr3_nt: TGTGCCTGGAGTGGACAGGGGAATTCACCCCTCCACTTT
cdr3_aa: CAWSGQGNSPLHF

clone_size: .
d_call: TRBD1
j_call: TRBJ2-7
v_call: TRBV18
cdr3_nt: TGTGCCAGCTCGCCCGTCCCCGGGACAGTGGGTACCTACGAGCAGTACTTC
cdr3_aa: CASSPVPGTVGTYEQYF

clone_size: few
d_call: .
j_call: TRBJ1-3
v_call: TRBV4-1
cdr3_nt: TGCGCCAGCAGCATCATCTGGGGGAACTCTGGAAACACCATATATTTT
cdr3_aa: CASSIIWGNSGNTIYF

clone_size: .
d_call: TRBD1
j_call: TRBJ1-4
v_call: TRBV30
cdr3_nt: TGTGCCTGGTCCCGACAGGGTGGCGAAAAACTGTTTTTT
cdr3_aa: CAWSRQGGEKLFF

clone_size: .
d_call: TRBD1
j_call: TRBJ2-1
v_call: TRBV9
cdr3_nt: TGTGCCAGCAGCGTAGAAGGGGACAGGGGGCTTCAAAATGAGCAGTTCTTC
cdr3_aa: CASSVEGDRGLQNEQFF

clone_size: .
d_call: .
j_call: TRBJ2-5
v_call: TRBV11-2
cdr3_nt: TGTGCCAGCAGCTTAGGTAGGAGGGGGGAAGAGACCCAGTACTTC
cdr3_aa: CASSLGRRGEETQYF

clone_size: .
d_call: .
j_call: TRBJ2-5
v_call: TRBV27
cdr3_nt: TGTGCCAGCAGTTATTTTGGGGGGTTTCAAGAGACCCAGTACTTC
cdr3_aa: CASSYFGGFQETQYF

clone_size: .
d_call: .
j_call: TRBJ2-6
v_call: TRBV28
cdr3_nt: TGTGCCAGCAGTTTTTTCCAGGGTAACTCTGGGGCCAACGTCCTGACTTTC
cdr3_aa: CASSFFQGNSGANVLTF

clone_size: .
d_call: .
j_call: TRBJ2-1
v_call: TRBV13
cdr3_nt: TGTGCCAGCAGCTTAGGACGGAATGAGCAGTTCTTC
cdr3_aa: CASSLGRNEQFF

clone_size: .
d_call: .
j_call: TRBJ1-2
v_call: TRBV10-3
cdr3_nt: TGTGCCATCAGTGACGGACAGACGATCAATGGCTACACCTTC
cdr3_aa: CAISDGQTINGYTF

clone_size: .
d_call: .
j_call: TRBJ2-1
v_call: TRBV7-9
cdr3_nt: TGTGCCAGCAGCTTAGAATTAGCCCGCGATGAGCAGTTCTTC
cdr3_aa: CASSLELARDEQFF

clone_size: .
d_call: .
j_call: TRBJ1-5
v_call: TRBV4-2
cdr3_nt: TGTGCCAGCAGCCAAGATTGGATGCCAGATCAGCCCCAGCATTTT
cdr3_aa: CASSQDWMPDQPQHF

clone_size: .
d_call: TRBD2
j_call: TRBJ2-7
v_call: TRBV5-8
cdr3_nt: TGTGCCAGCAGCTTTACTAGCGGGGGACCCTACGAGCAGTACTTC
cdr3_aa: CASSFTSGGPYEQYF

clone_size: .
d_call: .
j_call: TRBJ2-1
v_call: TRBV28
cdr3_nt: TGTGCCAGCAGTTGGGGGTACAATGAGCAGTTCTTC
cdr3_aa: CASSWGYNEQFF

clone_size: .
d_call: .
j_call: TRBJ2-7
v_call: TRBV6-1
cdr3_nt: TGTGCCAGCAGAGAACAGTCGAGCTCCTACGAGCAGTACTTC
cdr3_aa: CASREQSSSYEQYF

clone_size: .
d_call: TRBD1
j_call: TRBJ2-1
v_call: TRBV2
cdr3_nt: TGTGCCAGCAGTGGACAGGGCTACGAGCAGTTCTTC
cdr3_aa: CASSGQGYEQFF

clone_size: once
d_call: TRBD2
j_call: TRBJ2-3
v_call: TRBV5-4
cdr3_nt: TGTGCCAGCAGCGGATTAGGGACTAGCGGGAAGTTAGATACGCAGTATTTT
cdr3_aa: CASSGLGTSGKLDTQYF

clone_size: .
d_call: .
j_call: TRBJ2-7
v_call: TRBV5-1
cdr3_nt: TGCGCCAGCAGCTTGCTGGGTTGGACCTACGAGCAGTACTTC
cdr3_aa: CASSLLGWTYEQYF

clone_size: .
d_call: TRBD2
j_call: TRBJ2-1
v_call: TRBV19
cdr3_nt: TGTGCCAGTAGTACACGGACTAGCGGGAGGGGCAATGAGCAGTTCTTC
cdr3_aa: CASSTRTSGRGNEQFF

clone_size: .
d_call: .
j_call: TRBJ2-7
v_call: TRBV23-1
cdr3_nt: TGCGCCAGCAGTCCCCGAAATGGGGACGAGCAGTACTTC
cdr3_aa: CASSPRNGDEQYF

clone_size: .
d_call: .
j_call: TRBJ2-3
v_call: TRBV28
cdr3_nt: TGTGCCAGCAGCGGGAAGGGGACAGATACGCAGTATTTT
cdr3_aa: CASSGKGTDTQYF